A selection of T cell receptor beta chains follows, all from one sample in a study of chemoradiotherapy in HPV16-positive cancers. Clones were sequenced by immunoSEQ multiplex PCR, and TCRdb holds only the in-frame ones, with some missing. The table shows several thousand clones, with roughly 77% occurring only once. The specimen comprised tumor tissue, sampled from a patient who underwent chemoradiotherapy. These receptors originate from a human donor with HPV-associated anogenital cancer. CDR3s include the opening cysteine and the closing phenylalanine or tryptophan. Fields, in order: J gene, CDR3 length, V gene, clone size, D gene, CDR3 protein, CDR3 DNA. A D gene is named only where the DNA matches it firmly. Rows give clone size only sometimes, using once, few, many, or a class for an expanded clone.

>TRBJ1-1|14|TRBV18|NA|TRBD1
CASSGTGTGTEAFF
TGTGCCAGCTCTGGGACAGGGACGGGGACTGAAGCTTTCTTT
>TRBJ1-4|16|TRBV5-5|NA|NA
CASSSGDHRTNEKLFF
TGTGCCAGCAGCTCTGGGGACCACAGAACTAATGAAAAACTGTTTTTT
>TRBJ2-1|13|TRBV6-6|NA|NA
CASSKGEDNEQFF
TGTGCCAGCAGTAAAGGGGAGGACAATGAGCAGTTCTTC
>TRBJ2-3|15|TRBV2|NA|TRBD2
CASGTASGGIDTQYF
TGTGCCAGCGGGACTGCTAGCGGGGGGATCGATACGCAGTATTTT
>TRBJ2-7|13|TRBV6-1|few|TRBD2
CASSGGTTDEQYF
TGTGCCAGCAGTGGGGGGACTACGGACGAGCAGTACTTC
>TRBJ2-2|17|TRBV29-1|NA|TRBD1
CSVDSPRPGGFTGELFF
TGCAGCGTTGACAGCCCCAGGCCAGGGGGATTTACCGGGGAGCTGTTTTTT
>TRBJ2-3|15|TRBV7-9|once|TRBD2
CASSLLAASTDTQYF
TGTGCCAGCAGCTTACTAGCGGCCTCCACAGATACGCAGTATTTT
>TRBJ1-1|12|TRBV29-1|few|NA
CSVGGAYTEAFF
TGCAGCGTTGGGGGGGCGTACACTGAAGCTTTCTTT
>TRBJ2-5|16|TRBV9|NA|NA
CASSQGRTQVQETQYF
TGTGCCAGCAGCCAGGGAAGGACCCAGGTGCAAGAGACCCAGTACTTC
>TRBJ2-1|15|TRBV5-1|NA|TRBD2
CASSLGLAGGYEQFF
TGCGCCAGCAGCCTGGGACTAGCGGGAGGTTATGAGCAGTTCTTC
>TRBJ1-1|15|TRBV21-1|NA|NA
CASSNILAIRTEAFF
TGTGCCAGCAGCAACATTCTAGCAATTCGCACTGAAGCTTTCTTT
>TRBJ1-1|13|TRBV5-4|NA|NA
CASSFDRTTEAFF
TGTGCCAGCAGCTTCGACAGGACGACTGAAGCTTTCTTT
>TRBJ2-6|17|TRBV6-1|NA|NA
CASSEGAGLSGANVLTF
TGTGCCAGCAGTGAAGGGGCGGGGCTTTCTGGGGCCAACGTCCTGACTTTC
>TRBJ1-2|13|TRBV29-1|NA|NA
CSCSGASDYGYTF
TGCAGCTGTTCGGGGGCTTCCGACTATGGCTACACCTTC
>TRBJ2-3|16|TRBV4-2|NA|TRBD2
CASSRLAGPSTDTQYF
TGTGCCAGCAGCCGACTAGCGGGCCCGAGCACAGATACGCAGTATTTT
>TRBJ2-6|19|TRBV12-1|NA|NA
CASSFDETGTGPGANVLTF
TGTGCCAGCAGCTTTGATGAGACGGGTACGGGACCTGGGGCCAACGTCCTGACTTTC
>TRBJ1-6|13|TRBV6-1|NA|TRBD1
CASSGTVFETLHF
TGTGCCAGCTCCGGGACAGTGTTCGAGACCCTCCACTTT
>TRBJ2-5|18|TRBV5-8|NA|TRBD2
CASSPGTSGAGVQETQYF
TGTGCCAGCAGCCCCGGGACTAGCGGGGCAGGGGTACAAGAGACCCAGTACTTC
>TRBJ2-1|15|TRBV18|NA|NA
CASSRYQTSYNEQFF
TGTGCCAGCTCACGTTACCAAACCTCCTACAATGAGCAGTTCTTC
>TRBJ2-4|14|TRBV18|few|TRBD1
CASSPRTGENIQYF
TGTGCCAGCTCACCGAGGACAGGGGAAAACATTCAGTACTTC
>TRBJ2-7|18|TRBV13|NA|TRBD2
CASSLVERGAFKSYEQYF
TGTGCCAGCAGCTTAGTTGAGCGGGGCGCATTCAAGTCCTACGAGCAGTACTTC
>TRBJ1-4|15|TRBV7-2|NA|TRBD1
CASSSSGTGNEKLFF
TGTGCCAGCAGCTCTTCGGGGACAGGAAATGAAAAACTGTTTTTT
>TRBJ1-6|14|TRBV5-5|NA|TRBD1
CASRAGQEGSPLHF
TGTGCCAGCAGAGCCGGACAGGAGGGCTCACCCCTCCACTTT
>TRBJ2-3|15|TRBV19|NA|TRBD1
CASSIGTGRTDTQYF
TGTGCCAGTAGTATAGGGACAGGGCGGACAGATACGCAGTATTTT